This TCR beta chain was sequenced for a study of shared clonotypes between healthy human individuals. Naive CD8 populations comprised CD45RO-negative cells positively selected for CCR7, excluding terminally differentiated effector memory CD45RA+ cells. The study, taken as a whole, reports: Genetic and exposure-history diversity was limited by the small donor number. Larger richness was generally estimated for naive than memory subsets.

This CDR3 is built from 16 residues. The V gene's germline CDR1 is SNHLY and CDR2 FYNNEI. V was clipped by 3 bases and J by 4 bases, with 13 bases between them. The authors distributed each subset's genomic DNA evenly over several immunoSEQ plates. Method: immunoSEQ multiplex PCR; TCRdb's copy keeps in-frame clones and lacks some. This sample has around 1.9 million clones, with approximately 94% found just once. Concerning this clone: Antigen: not known.

The chain employs TRBV2 and TRBJ2-6; unclear D gene. This receptor was identified in a man aged 18 to 29 in good health. Some clones in this sample may be carry-over from other donors' samples. Sequenced material: naive CD8+ T cells from PBMCs. The CDR3, as DNA: TGTGCCAGCAGTGATATCTCGGTTTCCGGGGCCAACGTCCTGACTTTC. Its protein product is CASSDISVSGANVLTF. The full variable domain, its missing parts supplied by reference TRBV2 and TRBJ2-6, is EPEVTQTPSHQVTQMGQEVILRCVPISNHLYFYWYRQILGQKVEFLVSFYNNEISEKSEIFDDQFSVERPDGSNFTLKIRSTKLEDSAMYFCASSDISVSGANVLTFGAGSRLTVL.